This TCR beta chain originates from a study of CD8 T cells in ankylosing spondylitis (dated 2017 in TCRdb). Some background on the complete study: The study set out to find disease-linked TCR variants by profiling T cell receptor beta repertoires in ankylosing spondylitis patients and healthy donors. The full study cohort was made up of 25 ankylosing spondylitis patients and over 90 healthy donors. Peripheral blood was sampled, and synovial fluid was additionally collected from ankylosing spondylitis patients. Overall study results and their limits: Some TCR beta motif variants had previously been reported in synovial fluid and blood of reactive arthritis patients, which suggested common disease-initiation mechanisms. Blood from ankylosing spondylitis patients appeared to be characterized by a TCR beta motif made up of several highly homologous amino acid variants. The disease-linked clones were reported to be significantly enriched in matched synovial fluid samples from ankylosing spondylitis patients. In peripheral blood, the disease-linked clones were found at relatively low frequencies and had a CD8+ phenotype.

Sequencing was performed on an Illumina HiSeq 2500. Quantitative 5'-RACE with molecular barcodes was the method used to prepare the TCR beta libraries. The published analysis was carried out like this. To identify disease-linked TCR variants, a new computational method was used, one built on a probabilistic model of VDJ rearrangement. TCRdb reprocessed the public reads (quality trimming at Q25 with fastp, clone calling with MiXCR) and kept in-frame beta chains. When rows share a CDR3 protein, they turn into one entry using the most common DNA and genes. The V and J calls reflect TCRdb's pipeline rather than the authors' work. This sample comprises some 240,000 distinct CDR3 sequences, 18% of them detected only once. The top ten constitute around 30% of the sample. To note about this clonotype: The antigen it recognizes is unknown. The junction departs from the called germline gene at one end, perhaps through a read error.

As encoded in the germline V gene (reference sequence), CDR1 is SGHAT while CDR2 is FQDESV. Including the terminal cysteine and phenylalanine, the CDR3 comprises 12 residues. The sequence is cut down to CDR3 DNA, 36 bases in frame from base 1. This receptor was taken from a male donor with ankylosing spondylitis or in good health (not recorded which). The sample comprised blood, either unsorted or a sorted T cell fraction (not recorded which). This sequence uses TRBV11-1 and TRBJ2-7, with the D gene uncertain. The CDR3 is CASCLNSYEQYF. The nucleotide sequence is given as TGTGCCAGCTGCTTGAACAGCTACGAGCAGTACTTC.